The source of this TCR beta chain is a study of T cells after yellow fever vaccination. This clonotype was counted ten times or more. The CDR3 is 13 amino acids. Germline values: CDR1 MDHEN, CDR2 SYDVKM. With 5 bases removed from V and 4 bases from J, the gap between germline ends came to 9 bases. TCRdb redid the calling of the 5' RACE reads with MiXCR, one entry per CDR3 protein. The table has fewer than 150,000 distinct CDR3 sequences, 7.2% seen once. The clonotype originates from a man between 18 and 29 years old who received the YFV17D yellow fever vaccine. Sequenced material: CD4+ T cells sorted from PBMCs, taken about 49 days after the first yellow fever vaccination. V and J are TRBV28 and TRBJ1-5; D unresolved. The DNA for the CDR3 is TGTGCCAGCAGTCTCCCGCAAAATCAGCCCCAGCATTTT. Translation: CASSLPQNQPQHF.